The rows below give T cell receptor beta chains drawn from one sample of a study of CD8 T cells in Susac syndrome. MiXCR, run by TCRdb on the immunoSEQ multiplex PCR reads, gives a single entry per CDR3 protein. The table shows about 120,000 distinct CDR3 sequences, with 90% to 95% occurring only once. The sequencing sample was made of CD4+ T cells from PBMCs. The source of these receptors is a human donor with multiple sclerosis. Both conserved end residues are part of each CDR3. Fields, in order: J gene, V gene, CDR3 protein.

TRBJ1-5,TRBV19,CASSKDRGGNQPQHF
TRBJ2-5,TRBV18,CASSPRGAETQYF
TRBJ1-2,TRBV7-9,CASSRTLENYGYTF
TRBJ2-1,TRBV20-1,CSASLISGNYNEQFF
TRBJ2-1,TRBV12-3/TRBV12-4,CASSLKLAGEQFF
TRBJ2-3,TRBV7-2,CASSPSEGRVQYF
TRBJ2-3,TRBV5-4,CASTPGLARDTQYF
TRBJ1-1,TRBV30,CAWSRVALTEAFF
TRBJ2-6,TRBV5-6,CASSLALAGFSGANVLTF
TRBJ2-7,TRBV13,CASSLAFGGGDEQYF
TRBJ2-1,TRBV4-3,CASSRSSYNEQFF
TRBJ2-5,TRBV6-2/TRBV6-3,CASSRGGFQETQYF
TRBJ2-5,TRBV5-4,CASSRQGSGETQYF
TRBJ1-5,TRBV15,CATSRGGGRQPQHF
TRBJ2-5,TRBV19,CASSSTGRETQYF
TRBJ1-1,TRBV6-6,CASSYGLTGRNTEAFF
TRBJ2-1,TRBV27,CASTRDFPVNNEQFF
TRBJ2-7,TRBV4-1,CASSQGGAGLNEQYF
TRBJ2-2,TRBV5-1,CASSALDPSGELFF
TRBJ2-5,TRBV19,CASSSHTRAAAETQYF
TRBJ2-7,TRBV30,CAWSARVSYEQYF
TRBJ2-3,TRBV6-2/TRBV6-3,CASSYGGGYTDTQYF
TRBJ2-1,TRBV7-8,CASSLSSGPGHHNEQFF
TRBJ2-1,TRBV6-1,CASSDSGNSYNEQFF
TRBJ1-2,TRBV7-8,CASSLARTGLESYTF
TRBJ1-2,TRBV19,CASTEGARNYGYTF
TRBJ1-5,TRBV20-1,CSAVIGVSNQPQHF
TRBJ2-7,TRBV7-9,CASSLTWAGAPYEQYF
TRBJ2-7,TRBV6-1,CASSDESAGGPYEQYF
TRBJ2-4,TRBV2,CASTLGTVDIQYF
TRBJ1-1,TRBV4-1,CASSQVPYTNTEAFF
TRBJ2-7,TRBV4-3,CASSQEGAGAYYEQYF
TRBJ2-7,TRBV20-1,CSARRGVVDEQYF
TRBJ1-5,TRBV29-1,CSVGDDNQPQHF
TRBJ1-1,TRBV6-5,CASRPMGGTEAFF
TRBJ2-2,TRBV7-2,CASSRGQTTGELFF
TRBJ1-4,TRBV5-1,CASSLDSWGNEKLFF
TRBJ1-1,TRBV30,CAWSVSGSTEAFF
TRBJ2-7,TRBV12-3/TRBV12-4,CASSFAGGSSYEQYF
TRBJ1-6,TRBV7-9,CASSLAGGSRNSPLHF
TRBJ2-7,TRBV4-2,CASSQAGQIFSYEQYF
TRBJ2-1,TRBV12-3/TRBV12-4,CASSQTELNEQFF
TRBJ1-1,TRBV19,CASTLGTYIKEAFF
TRBJ2-5,TRBV30,CAWTRLYQETQYF
TRBJ2-6,TRBV14,CASSHYPGTSSSGANVLTF
TRBJ1-3,TRBV7-6,CASSPVRGSGNTIYF
TRBJ2-7,TRBV6-5,CASSSGSSSYEQYF
TRBJ1-2,TRBV6-1,CASSESGVGGYTF
TRBJ2-2,TRBV30,CAWIDGLPGPGELFF
TRBJ2-7,TRBV29-1,CSVERSYEQYF
TRBJ2-5,TRBV9,CASSVAEGRAETQYF
TRBJ2-3,TRBV20-1,CSASQATDTQYF